This record concerns one T cell receptor (beta chain) sequence. Participants' own reports of clinical history determined their cohort assignment. Repertoires were generated with immunoSEQ multiplex PCR, while TCRdb's copy carries only in-frame clones and drops some. Among 280,000 or so clones listed, 70% to 90% were seen once. This sample stems from a study of blood T cell repertoires in COVID-19. Germline V gene lookup returns CDR1 SEHNR and CDR2 FQNEAQ (reference sequence). With 5 bases clipped from V and 4 bases from J, the junction kept 10 bases outside the gene matches. This CDR3 has 15 amino acids.

The clonotype comes from a man aged 25 to 45 who had recovered from COVID-19. Input material: PBMCs or T cells enriched from blood (not recorded which). The gene calls are TRBV7-9 and TRBJ1-1; TRBD1 matches 7 bases. CDR3 in DNA: TGTGCCAGCAGCCCACAGGGGCTGGGGAGCACTGAAGCTTTCTTT. Amino acid sequence: CASSPQGLGSTEAFF.